One sample yielded the 9 T cell receptor beta chains listed below, sequenced in a study of blood T cell repertoires in COVID-19. Generated by immunoSEQ multiplex PCR, the TCRdb table keeps only in-frame clones and is missing some. The sample includes about 76,000 clones, 87% of them seen just once. Material for sequencing was peripheral blood. Source of these receptors: a man between 25 and 39 years old with acute or convalescent COVID-19.

This chain uses TRBV3-1 (or the pseudogene TRBV3-2) with TRBJ2-3, with a tentative D call TRBD1 (6 bases). Between the trimmed V and J ends, which lost 1 base and 4 bases, there was a span of 12 bases. This CDR3 has 15 residues. CDR1 LGHDT and CDR2 YNNKEL come from the germline V gene (reference sequence). The CDR3 region is CASSQAAGAADTQYF. Here the CDR3 DNA reads TGTGCCAGCAGCCAAGCGGCAGGGGCCGCAGATACGCAGTATTTT.

The sample holds a few counts of this clone. This chain uses TRBV19 with TRBJ1-2; no clear D. Trimming shortened V by 10 bases and J by 2 bases, and 23 bases separated the two germline ends. The CDR3 length is 16 residues. CDR1 is LNHDA and CDR2 is SQIVND in the germline V gene (reference sequence). As DNA, the CDR3 is TGTGCCACTAGCCCACTACTCATTCCCAGAAACTATGGCTACACCTTC. This gives the protein CATSPLLIPRNYGYTF.

The chain is built from TRBV27 and TRBJ2-7; no clear D. The CDR3 loop spans 14 amino acids. V was clipped by 2 bases and J by 3 bases, with 11 bases between them. CDR1 MNHEY and CDR2 SMNVEV come from the germline V gene (reference sequence). The CDR3 region has the DNA TGTGCCAGCAGTTTAAATGGGCCGTACTACGAGCAGTACTTC. Translation gives CASSLNGPYYEQYF.

V and J are TRBV2 and TRBJ2-6; perhaps TRBD2 as D (5 bases). Germline CDR1 reads SNHLY; CDR2 reads FYNNEI. Trimming removed 8 bases from V and 1 base from J, with 9 bases in between. The CDR3 spans 14 residues. This CDR3 reads CASQSGSGANVLTF. The CDR3 DNA reads TGTGCCAGCCAGTCGGGGTCTGGGGCCAACGTCCTGACTTTC.

V is TRBV30 and J is TRBJ1-6; weak D call: TRBD1 (6 bases). The CDR3 is 13 residues long. The V gene lost 5 bases and the J gene lost 7 bases, with 12 bases spanning the gap. Germline loops: CDR1 GTSNPN, CDR2 SVGIG (reference sequence). CDR3 loop: CAWGGQNNSPLHF. The CDR3 region has the DNA TGTGCCTGGGGCGGACAGAACAATTCACCCCTCCACTTT.

The chain combines TRBV11-3 with TRBJ1-2, with D possibly TRBD1 on 5 matching bases. V lost 3 bases to trimming and J lost 4 bases, with 9 bases between them. The CDR3 sequence is 13 residues long. Germline V gene data show CDR1 as SGHNT and CDR2 as YENEEA. The CDR3 bases are TGTGCCAGCAGCTTCCAGACAGTCTATGGCTACACCTTC. Encoded protein: CASSFQTVYGYTF.

The chain uses TRBV10-3 and TRBJ2-7; 8 bases map to TRBD2. The J segment lost 3 bases and the V segment lost 3 bases, leaving 7 bases of the junction unmatched. The CDR3 consists of 15 residues. Germline CDR1 reads ENHRY; CDR2 reads SYGVKD. The CDR3, as DNA: TGTGCCATCAGTGATCCAACGGGAGGGGGCTACGAGCAGTACTTC. Protein sequence: CAISDPTGGGYEQYF.

The chain carries TRBV7-8 and TRBJ1-5, with D tentatively TRBD1 (6 bases). This CDR3 spans 13 amino acids. V dropped 8 bases and J dropped 5 bases, with 13 bases sitting between them. CDR1 and CDR2 (germline): SGHVS, FQNEAQ. CDR3: CASVLTGYQPQHF. In DNA form, the CDR3 reads TGTGCCAGCGTGCTGACAGGATATCAGCCCCAGCATTTT.

V is TRBV3-1 (or the pseudogene TRBV3-2) and J is TRBJ2-2; a possible D gene is TRBD2 (6 bases). Germline V gene lookup returns CDR1 LGHDT and CDR2 YNNKEL (reference sequence). The CDR3 runs to 17 residues. Trimming took 3 bases from V and 4 from J, leaving 18 bases between them. CDR3 nucleotide sequence: TGTGCCAGCAGCCACCTTTATTGGGGGGTGGTCACCGGGGAGCTGTTTTTT. Its translation is CASSHLYWGVVTGELFF.